A few counts support the clone carrying this TCR beta chain. At the DNA level, this CDR3 is encoded by other sequences in the same sample as well. How the authors handled the data: Researchers report that nucleated cell counts were estimated from reference gene primer amplification. The table came from immunoSEQ multiplex PCR; TCRdb's copy has only in-frame clones and leaves some out. Clonal size and the V and J genes are those of that table, whereas D and trimming came from the DNA. Among around 380,000 clones, more than 70% were seen once, and the ten largest hold approximately 1.2%. The sample is drawn from a study of blood T cell repertoires in COVID-19. On the study more broadly: The United States, Italy and Spain were the sources of the acute and convalescent COVID-19 samples. T cells, B-cell-depleted T cells, or PBMCs provided the cDNA or gDNA that served as material.

In assigning cohorts, the study relied on participant-reported clinical history. V lost 3 bases to trimming and J lost 1 base, with 9 bases between them. Germline values: CDR1 MNHEY, CDR2 SMNVEV (reference sequence). The CDR3 totals 14 residues. The sample consisted of PBMCs or T cells enriched from blood (not recorded which). The rearrangement joins TRBV27 to TRBJ1-1, with TRBD1 as a possible D gene (6 bases). This TCR came from a man aged 25 to 40 who had recovered from COVID-19. For the CDR3, the DNA is TGTGCCAGCAGTTTGGGCAGGGGGAACACTGAAGCTTTCTTT. Translating it yields CASSLGRGNTEAFF.